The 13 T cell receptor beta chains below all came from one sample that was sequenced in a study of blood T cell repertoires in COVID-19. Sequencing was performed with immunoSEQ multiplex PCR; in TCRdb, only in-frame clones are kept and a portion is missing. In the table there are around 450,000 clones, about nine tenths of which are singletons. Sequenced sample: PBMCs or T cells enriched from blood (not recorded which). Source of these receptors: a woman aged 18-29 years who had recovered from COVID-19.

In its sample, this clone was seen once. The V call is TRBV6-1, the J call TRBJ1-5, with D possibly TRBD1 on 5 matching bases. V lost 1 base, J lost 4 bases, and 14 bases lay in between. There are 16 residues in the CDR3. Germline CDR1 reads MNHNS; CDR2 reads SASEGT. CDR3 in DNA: TGTGCCAGCAGTGAAGACAGGCACACCTGGAATCAGCCCCAGCATTTT. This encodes CASSEDRHTWNQPQHF.

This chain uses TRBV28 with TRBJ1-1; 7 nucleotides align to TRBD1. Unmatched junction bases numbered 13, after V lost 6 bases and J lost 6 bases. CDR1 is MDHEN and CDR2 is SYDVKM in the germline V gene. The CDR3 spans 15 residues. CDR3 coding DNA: TGTGCCAGCAGGTCCATAGGGACAGTAGGTTCTGAAGCTTTCTTT. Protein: CASRSIGTVGSEAFF.

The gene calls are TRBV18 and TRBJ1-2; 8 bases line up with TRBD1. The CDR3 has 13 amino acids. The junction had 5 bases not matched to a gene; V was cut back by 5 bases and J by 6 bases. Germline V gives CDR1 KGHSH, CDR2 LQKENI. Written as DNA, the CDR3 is TGTGCCAGCTCATTTCCGGACAGGGATGGCTACACCTTC. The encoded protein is CASSFPDRDGYTF.

In nucleotides, the CDR3 is TGTGCCAGCAGTCCCCCAGGGGGCGAAGATAATTCACCCCTCCACTTT. Translated: CASSPPGGEDNSPLHF. The chain carries TRBV28 and TRBJ1-6; TRBD1 matches at 8 bases. Germline V gene data show CDR1 as MDHEN and CDR2 as SYDVKM. Trimming removed 5 bases from V and 5 bases from J; junction bases left unmatched: 8. This CDR3 has 16 residues.

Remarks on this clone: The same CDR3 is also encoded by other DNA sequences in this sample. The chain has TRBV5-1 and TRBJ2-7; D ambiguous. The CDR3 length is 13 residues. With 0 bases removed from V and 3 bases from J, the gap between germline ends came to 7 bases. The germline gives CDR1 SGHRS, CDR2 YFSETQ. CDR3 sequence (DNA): TGCGCCAGCAGCTTGGGGAGAGACTACGAGCAGTACTTC. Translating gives CASSLGRDYEQYF.

The CDR3 sequence: CASSLRSGQTNTEAFF. CDR3 DNA sequence: TGTGCCAGCAGCCTGAGAAGTGGGCAGACGAACACTGAAGCTTTCTTT. J is TRBJ1-1 and V is TRBV11-2; no firm D call. V was cut by 5 bases and J by 1 base, with 17 bases left in between. From germline, CDR1 is SGHAT and CDR2 FQNNGV. The CDR3 sequence is 16 residues long.

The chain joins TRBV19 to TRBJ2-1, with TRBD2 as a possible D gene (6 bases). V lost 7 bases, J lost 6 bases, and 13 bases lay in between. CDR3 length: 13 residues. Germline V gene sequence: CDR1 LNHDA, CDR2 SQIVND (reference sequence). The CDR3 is CASTSTSINEQFF. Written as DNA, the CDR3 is TGTGCCAGTACCTCCACTAGCATCAATGAGCAGTTCTTC.

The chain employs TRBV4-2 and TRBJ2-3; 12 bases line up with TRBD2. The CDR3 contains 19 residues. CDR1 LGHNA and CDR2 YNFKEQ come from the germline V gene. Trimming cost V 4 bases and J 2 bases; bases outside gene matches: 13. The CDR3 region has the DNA TGTGCCAGCAGCCTGGACGGTTCTACTAGCGGGGGGCCCACAGATACGCAGTATTTT. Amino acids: CASSLDGSTSGGPTDTQYF.

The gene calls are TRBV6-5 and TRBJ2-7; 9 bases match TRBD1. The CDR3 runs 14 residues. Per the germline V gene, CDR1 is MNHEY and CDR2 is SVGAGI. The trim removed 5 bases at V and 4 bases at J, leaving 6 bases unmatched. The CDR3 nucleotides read TGTGCCAGCAGTCAGGGGACAGGGACGTACGAGCAGTACTTC. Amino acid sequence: CASSQGTGTYEQYF.

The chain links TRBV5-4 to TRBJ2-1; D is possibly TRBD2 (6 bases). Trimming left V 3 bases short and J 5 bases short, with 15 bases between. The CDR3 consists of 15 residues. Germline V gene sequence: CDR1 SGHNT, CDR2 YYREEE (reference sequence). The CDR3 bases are TGTGCCAGCAGCTCAACAGCATCGGGAGACAATGAGCAGTTCTTC. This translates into CASSSTASGDNEQFF.

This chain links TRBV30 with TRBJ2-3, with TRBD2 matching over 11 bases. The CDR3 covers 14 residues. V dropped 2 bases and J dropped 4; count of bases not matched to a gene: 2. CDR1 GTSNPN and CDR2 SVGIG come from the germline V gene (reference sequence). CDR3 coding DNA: TGTGCCTGGAGTCCGGGACTAGCGGCAGATACGCAGTATTTT. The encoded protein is CAWSPGLAADTQYF. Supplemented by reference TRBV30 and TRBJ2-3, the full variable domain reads SQTIHQWPATLVQPVGSPLSLECTVEGTSNPNLYWYRQAAGRGLQLLFYSVGIGQISSEVPQNLSASRPQDRQFILSSKKLLLSDSGFYLCAWSPGLAADTQYFGPGTRLTVL.

The CDR3 sequence is CASSPIPGRGGPRNEQFF. DNA of the CDR3: TGTGCCAGCAGTCCAATACCCGGGCGGGGGGGCCCTCGCAATGAGCAGTTCTTC. The V gene is TRBV28, the J gene TRBJ2-1; TRBD2 matches 9 bases. The V and J ends lost 5 bases and 6 bases, in that order; junction bases with no gene match: 17. The length of the CDR3 is 18 residues. CDR1 and CDR2 (germline): MDHEN, SYDVKM.

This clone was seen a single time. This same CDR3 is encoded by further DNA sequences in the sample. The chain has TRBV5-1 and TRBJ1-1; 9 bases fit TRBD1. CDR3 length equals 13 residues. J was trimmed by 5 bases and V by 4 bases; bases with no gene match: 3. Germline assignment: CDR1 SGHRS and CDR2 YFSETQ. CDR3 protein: CASSPGQGTEAFF. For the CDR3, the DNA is TGCGCCAGCAGCCCTGGACAGGGGACTGAAGCTTTCTTT. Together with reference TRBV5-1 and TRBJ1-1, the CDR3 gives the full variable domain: KAGVTQTPRYLIKTRGQQVTLSCSPISGHRSVSWYQQTPGQGLQFLFEYFSETQRNKGNFPGRFSGRQFSNSRSEMNVSTLELGDSALYLCASSPGQGTEAFFGQGTRLTVV.